The entry below gives a single T cell receptor (beta chain) sequence along with its context. Its antigen is still unknown. This sample was included in a study of T cells after posttransplantation cyclophosphamide. There are 15 residues in the CDR3. J was trimmed by 2 bases and V by 4 bases; bases with no gene match: 4. CDR1 is SGHNT and CDR2 is YYREEE in the germline V gene (reference sequence). Sequencing used immunoSEQ multiplex PCR; TCRdb keeps in-frame clones, though not all of them. The table records 15,000 to 20,000 clones, 87% of them present only once. Cyclophosphamide on days +3 and +4 followed busulfan-fludarabine conditioning and a marrow graft. General study findings and limits: Recipient CMV seropositivity and CMV reactivation strongly tracked TRB clonality. Skin or GI-infiltrating T cells shared few TRB sequences with blood. Later post-transplant blood repertoires were often dominated by donor CD8+ memory clones.

This receptor was obtained from a female patient aged 40 to 55 who received an allogeneic stem cell transplant from a related donor, was CMV-positive, and had no GVHD. The graft donor may account for some of the T cells. The specimen was PBMCs, collected after allogeneic stem cell transplant with posttransplant cyclophosphamide. J is TRBJ2-7 and V is TRBV5-4, with 12 nucleotides matching TRBD2. The CDR3 sequence: CASSGGLAGAYEQYF. CDR3 DNA sequence: TGTGCCAGCAGCGGGGGACTAGCGGGTGCCTACGAGCAGTACTTC.